These T cell receptor beta chains were read from a single sample in a study of T-cell reconstitution after alpha-beta-depleted transplantation in children. TCRdb passed the PCR reads through MiXCR, listing each CDR3 protein once. The sample lists some 310,000 distinct CDR3 sequences; 23% were seen once. The sample consisted of PBMCs, mostly from graft donor cells, taken 180 days after TCRalphabeta/CD19-depleted stem cell transplant. The receptors derive from a male patient younger than 18 who had a stem cell transplant for acute lymphoblastic leukemia, so the T cells may come from the graft donor. Both conserved end residues are part of each CDR3. Clone sizes are given selectively: once, few, many, or a class where the clone is expanded.

length	J	V	size	CDR3
12	TRBJ1-1	TRBV28	.	CAVHSYYTEAFF
15	TRBJ2-6	TRBV20-1	.	CSASGRHSGANVLTF
15	TRBJ2-5	TRBV5-6	.	CASSLTAGGGETQYF
15	TRBJ1-2	TRBV4-1	few	CASSLGTGVNYGYTF
16	TRBJ1-6	TRBV9	.	CASRGHRGAYNSPLHF
14	TRBJ2-1	TRBV12-3/TRBV12-4	.	CASSPDRIYNEQFF
16	TRBJ2-5	TRBV4-1	many	CASSQPYGQVQETQYF
13	TRBJ2-5	TRBV5-1	.	CASRYYSQETQYF
15	TRBJ2-1	TRBV7-6	.	CASSLGQGSLRGQFF
16	TRBJ1-1	TRBV7-3	.	CASSPTGRGKDTEAFF
10	TRBJ1-1	TRBV29-1	few	CSGGQGMAFF
15	TRBJ2-7	TRBV7-6	many	CASSLAAGGPYEQYF
17	TRBJ1-6	TRBV27	.	CASSLSRDRGRDSPLHF
16	TRBJ1-2	TRBV6-5	few	CASTLAYLGANYGYTF
17	TRBJ2-3	TRBV25-1	few	CASSDPSGRAGTDTQYF
11	TRBJ1-1	TRBV20-1	few	CSASRRAEAFF
14	TRBJ2-7	TRBV27	.	CASSVQDRGYEQYF
14	TRBJ2-7	TRBV7-9	.	CASSLAYVPYEQYF
13	TRBJ2-7	TRBV10-2	.	CASSEGPTVGQYF
13	TRBJ2-3	TRBV3-1	.	CASSQDLPDTQYF
16	TRBJ2-7	TRBV6-1	few	CASSPGRGTTSYEQYF
17	TRBJ2-2	TRBV7-9	few	CASSLTSGRIDTGELFF
13	TRBJ2-1	TRBV10-3	few	CAISEVLINEQFF
14	TRBJ2-1	TRBV29-1	many	CSIHLAGAPHEQFF
13	TRBJ1-6	TRBV5-6	few	CASKDRGNSPLHF
15	TRBJ2-6	TRBV4-1	many	CATTGASSGANVLTF
17	TRBJ1-5	TRBV7-9	.	CASSPGPETGIDQPQHF
15	TRBJ2-7	TRBV4-1	.	CASSQVKLGPYEQYF
17	TRBJ2-2	TRBV9	few	CASSVGVGLFNTGELFF
13	TRBJ2-7	TRBV20-1	.	CSARSRDSYEQYF
15	TRBJ2-7	TRBV7-9	.	CASSFVGGLIYEQYF
16	TRBJ2-7	TRBV4-1	.	CASSQDTVTNSYEQYF
10	TRBJ2-5	TRBV5-1	.	CASNKETQYF
16	TRBJ2-5	TRBV28	few	CASSLRAAPVQETQYF
17	TRBJ2-1	TRBV12-3/TRBV12-4	.	CASSSGTSGKGRNEQFF
19	TRBJ2-4	TRBV19	.	CASSFGLAGLARAKNIQYF
16	TRBJ2-3	TRBV5-1	many	CASSLMGGASFDTQYF
15	TRBJ2-3	TRBV5-6	many	CASSFRTSAADTQYF
16	TRBJ1-1	TRBV7-9	few	CASSLSYHSSNTEAFF
15	TRBJ2-5	TRBV4-1	.	CASSLGAGVQETQYF
14	TRBJ2-7	TRBV15	.	CATSRDLGGGEQYF
15	TRBJ1-5	TRBV3-1	.	CASSPSPRGNQPQHF